The 24 T cell receptor beta chains below all came from one sample that was sequenced in a study of PD-1 blockade in classical Hodgkin lymphoma. Libraries were prepared by immunoSEQ multiplex PCR; TCRdb keeps only in-frame clonotypes and omits some of them. The sample has some 7,000 clones, 80% seen once. Each patient relapsed following autologous stem cell transplantation, and prior brentuximab vedotin exposure differed. Researchers used magnetic negative selection to pull out pure CD4+ T cells from thawed PBMCs. The material sequenced was CD4+ T cells from blood, taken at baseline. These receptors were obtained from a human donor with classical Hodgkin lymphoma.

The genes are TRBV15 and TRBJ2-7; the D is unclear. The CDR3 runs to 14 residues. Germline V gene sequence: CDR1 LNHNV, CDR2 YYDKDF (reference sequence). Trimming removed 1 base from V and 3 bases from J, with 10 bases in between. CDR3 sequence (DNA): TGTGCCACCAGCAGAGCGTCGGAGAACTACGAGCAGTACTTC. This translates into CATSRASENYEQYF.

This rearrangement joins TRBV15 to TRBJ2-7, with a weak D call TRBD2 (6 bases). The CDR3 contains 14 residues. Germline CDR1 and CDR2: LNHNV and YYDKDF (reference sequence). The V gene lost 1 base and the J gene lost 4 bases, with 11 bases spanning the gap. Here the CDR3 reads CATSRAAGLYEQYF. In DNA, the CDR3 is TGTGCCACCAGCAGAGCGGCGGGACTGTACGAGCAGTACTTC.

The chain combines TRBV7-2 with TRBJ2-3; a possible D gene is TRBD2 (7 bases). Germline CDR1 reads SGHTA; CDR2 reads FQGNSA. V was clipped by 1 base and J by 3 bases, with 20 bases between them. This CDR3 contains 18 residues. This chain's CDR3 is CASSLGRGKRGGTDTQYF. CDR3 DNA: TGTGCCAGCAGCTTAGGAAGAGGGAAGAGGGGGGGAACAGATACGCAGTATTTT.

The chain is built from TRBV27 and TRBJ2-3; unclear D gene. The V gene's germline CDR1 is MNHEY and CDR2 SMNVEV (reference sequence). CDR3 length: 16 residues. V gave up 5 bases and J gave up 3 bases, with 18 bases separating them. The CDR3 sequence: CASSKTVARITDTQYF. CDR3 coding DNA: TGTGCCAGCAGTAAAACGGTCGCCAGGATAACAGATACGCAGTATTTT.

The rearrangement links TRBV18 to TRBJ1-2, with 8 bases lining up with TRBD1. Per the germline V gene, CDR1 is KGHSH and CDR2 is LQKENI. V was clipped by 3 bases and J by 5 bases; unmatched bases: 20. The CDR3 loop spans 19 amino acids. The CDR3 coding sequence is TGTGCCAGCTCACCCACATCGAGGACAGGGCCCCAGGAGAGTTATGGCTACACCTTC. Amino acids: CASSPTSRTGPQESYGYTF.

The chain carries TRBV28 and TRBJ2-2; 7 nucleotides agree with TRBD2. From germline, CDR1 is MDHEN and CDR2 SYDVKM. V dropped 3 bases and J dropped 3; count of bases not matched to a gene: 4. The CDR3 has 15 residues. CDR3: CASSFAGEYTGELFF. DNA for the CDR3: TGTGCCAGCAGTTTTGCGGGAGAGTACACCGGGGAGCTGTTTTTT.

The chain employs TRBV28 and TRBJ1-2, with D unresolved. Germline CDR1 is MDHEN and CDR2 is SYDVKM. With 3 bases removed from V and 1 base from J, the gap between germline ends came to 9 bases. CDR3 length: 14 amino acids. CDR3 region: CASSFSQSNYGYTF. In nucleotides, the CDR3 is TGTGCCAGCAGTTTTTCGCAGAGTAACTATGGCTACACCTTC.

The CDR3 spells CASSVAGLAEETQYF. The CDR3, as DNA: TGTGCCAGCAGTGTCGCGGGACTAGCGGAAGAGACCCAGTACTTC. This chain joins TRBV28 and TRBJ2-5, with 11 bases that match TRBD2. The CDR3 runs to 15 residues. Germline trimming cut 5 bases from V and 3 bases from J; bases unmatched to any gene: 5. Germline V gene lookup returns CDR1 MDHEN and CDR2 SYDVKM.

V and J are TRBV28 and TRBJ1-2, with a weak D call TRBD1 (6 bases). In germline, CDR1 is MDHEN, CDR2 SYDVKM. The CDR3 runs 17 residues. Trimming removed 7 bases from V and 5 bases from J, with 26 bases in between. DNA of the CDR3: TGTGCCAGCATCCAAACTCTCCGGGACAAACTTTGGTATGGCTACACCTTC. Protein: CASIQTLRDKLWYGYTF.

V gene TRBV5-1 combines with J gene TRBJ2-7, with a weak D call TRBD2 (5 bases). The CDR3 totals 14 residues. The V gene's germline CDR1 is SGHRS and CDR2 YFSETQ. Trimming took off 1 base at V and 3 bases at J, with 11 bases between the two ends. The CDR3 nucleotides read TGCGCCAGCAGCTTGCTACCGGGATACTACGAGCAGTACTTC. Translating gives CASSLLPGYYEQYF.

The chain recombines TRBV5-1 with TRBJ2-7; 7 positions agree with TRBD2. The CDR3 length is 14 residues. The V gene end was trimmed by 4 bases and the J gene end by 1 base; junction bases not matched to a gene: 5. CDR1 is SGHRS, CDR2 YFSETQ, per germline. CDR3 loop: CASSISGGSYEQYF. CDR3 DNA: TGCGCCAGCAGCATCTCGGGAGGATCCTACGAGCAGTACTTC. The full variable domain, in which reference TRBV5-1 and TRBJ2-7 provide the parts outside the CDR3, is KAGVTQTPRYLIKTRGQQVTLSCSPISGHRSVSWYQQTPGQGLQFLFEYFSETQRNKGNFPGRFSGRQFSNSRSEMNVSTLELGDSALYLCASSISGGSYEQYFGPGTRLTVT.

The chain couples TRBV6-6 to TRBJ2-2, with D possibly being TRBD1 or TRBD2 (5 bases each). The V gene's germline CDR1 is MNHNY and CDR2 SVGAGI (reference sequence). The V gene lost 10 bases and the J gene lost 4 bases, with 16 bases spanning the gap. The CDR3 length is 14 residues. The CDR3 spells CATTGTPATGELFF. The CDR3 bases are TGTGCCACTACCGGGACGCCTGCCACCGGGGAGCTGTTTTTT.

The CDR3 coding sequence is TGCGCCAGCAGCTTGGAAGCAGGGAGCTCCTATAATTCACCCCTCCACTTT. Its translation: CASSLEAGSSYNSPLHF. The genes are TRBV5-1 and TRBJ1-6; a possible D gene is TRBD1 (5 bases). V was shortened by 0 bases and J by 0 bases, with 10 bases between the two germline ends. The CDR3 totals 17 residues. Germline CDR1 SGHRS, CDR2 YFSETQ.

The V and J genes are TRBV5-1 and TRBJ2-1; D is possibly TRBD2 (6 bases). In germline, CDR1 is SGHRS, CDR2 YFSETQ. The CDR3 extends over 17 amino acids. V was cut by 1 base and J by 7 bases, with 21 bases left in between. In nucleotides, the CDR3 is TGCGCCAGCAGCTTGAGTGTCGGGCCCGGAGGGGTGAATGAGCAGTTCTTC. As protein: CASSLSVGPGGVNEQFF.

This chain joins TRBV7-2 and TRBJ2-7; D gene uncertain. CDR1 is SGHTA and CDR2 is FQGNSA in the germline V gene. V dropped 0 bases and J dropped 2 bases, with 5 bases sitting between them. There are 13 residues in the CDR3. The CDR3 sequence: CASSLAPAYEQYF. The CDR3 bases are TGTGCCAGCAGCTTAGCGCCCGCCTACGAGCAGTACTTC. Supplemented by reference TRBV7-2 and TRBJ2-7, the full variable domain reads GAGVSQSPSNKVTEKGKDVELRCDPISGHTALYWYRQSLGQGLEFLIYFQGNSAPDKSGLPSDRFSAERTGGSVSTLTIQRTQQEDSAVYLCASSLAPAYEQYFGPGTRLTVT.

The DNA for the CDR3 is TGCAGCGCAATTCTAGCGGCTATACAAGAGACCCAGTACTTC. Translated: CSAILAAIQETQYF. The V call is TRBV29-1, the J call TRBJ2-5, with 7 bases identical to TRBD2. The CDR3 totals 14 residues. With V trimmed by 7 bases and J by 2 bases, 10 bases remained unmatched. CDR1 is SQVTM and CDR2 is ANQGSEA in the germline V gene. Looking up the rest from reference TRBV29-1 and TRBJ2-5 gives the full variable domain: SAVISQKPSRDICQRGTSLTIQCQVDSQVTMMFWYRQQPGQSLTLIATANQGSEATYESGFVIDKFPISRPNLTFSTLTVSNMSPEDSSIYLCSAILAAIQETQYFGPGTRLLVL.

In its sample, this clone was seen a few times. This chain joins TRBV30 and TRBJ1-1, with D uncertain. Trimming stripped 2 bases from V and 1 base from J, with 14 bases between. CDR3 length equals 15 residues. Germline CDR1 and CDR2: GTSNPN and SVGIG (reference sequence). The CDR3: CAWSTQGRSNTEAFF. CDR3 coding DNA: TGTGCCTGGAGTACTCAAGGCAGGTCGAACACTGAAGCTTTCTTT.

V and J are TRBV5-1 and TRBJ2-7; TRBD1 might be the D (6 bases). Trimming pared 4 bases from V and 6 bases from J, leaving 20 bases between. CDR1 is SGHRS, CDR2 YFSETQ, per germline. CDR3 length: 15 residues. CDR3 DNA sequence: TGCGCCAGCAGCCCCGCGACGGGACAAATCCTCGAGCAGTACTTC. It is translated as CASSPATGQILEQYF.

The gene calls are TRBV10-3 and TRBJ2-1; the D is unclear. Germline V CDR1 and CDR2: ENHRY, SYGVKD. V shed 5 bases and J shed 4 bases, with 6 bases lying between them. The length of the CDR3 is 12 residues. The CDR3 DNA is TGTGCCATCAGTCCTCATTACAATGAGCAGTTCTTC. This sequence encodes CAISPHYNEQFF.

J is TRBJ2-7 and V is TRBV7-9, with a tentative D call TRBD1 (5 bases). With 6 bases removed from V and 9 bases from J, the gap between germline ends came to 18 bases. The CDR3 is made up of 13 amino acids. Germline V gene sequence: CDR1 SEHNR, CDR2 FQNEAQ (reference sequence). CDR3: CASSPRVTTGQYF. The CDR3 DNA sequence: TGTGCCAGCAGTCCCAGAGTCACCACAGGGCAGTACTTC.

The V gene is TRBV6-5, the J gene TRBJ2-1, with 10 bases lining up with TRBD2. J gave up 9 bases and V 5 bases, and 10 bases lay outside the gene matches. Germline-derived CDR1 and CDR2 are MNHEY and SVGAGI. The CDR3 is made up of 15 amino acids. The CDR3 here is CASSPTSGKGSEQFF. CDR3 DNA: TGTGCCAGCAGTCCCACTAGCGGGAAGGGAAGTGAGCAGTTCTTC.

The V gene is TRBV7-6, the J gene TRBJ2-7; 7 bases line up with TRBD1. V was pared by 5 bases and J by 2 bases, with 6 bases of the junction left unmatched. The CDR3 length is 14 residues. Germline V CDR1 and CDR2: SGHVS, FNYEAQ. This chain's CDR3 is CASSPGQRTYEQYF. For the CDR3, the DNA is TGTGCCAGCAGCCCGGGACAGCGGACCTACGAGCAGTACTTC.

This clone turned up a few times. The chain links TRBV2 to TRBJ2-7; D gene ambiguous. The V end was cut by 1 base, the J end by 2 bases, with 9 bases between. The CDR3 length is 14 residues. From germline, CDR1 is SNHLY and CDR2 FYNNEI. CDR3: CASSEDGLTYEQYF. The CDR3 DNA reads as TGTGCCAGCAGTGAAGACGGTTTAACCTACGAGCAGTACTTC.

The sample holds one count of this clone. The CDR3 here is CASSVDPAGARNEQFF. The CDR3 bases are TGTGCCAGCAGCGTAGATCCAGCGGGAGCACGCAATGAGCAGTTCTTC. This chain connects TRBV9 to TRBJ2-1; the match to TRBD2 covers 8 bases. J gave up 6 bases and V 0 bases, and 8 bases lay outside the gene matches. Per the germline V gene, CDR1 is SGDLS and CDR2 is YYNGEE. The CDR3 has 16 amino acids.